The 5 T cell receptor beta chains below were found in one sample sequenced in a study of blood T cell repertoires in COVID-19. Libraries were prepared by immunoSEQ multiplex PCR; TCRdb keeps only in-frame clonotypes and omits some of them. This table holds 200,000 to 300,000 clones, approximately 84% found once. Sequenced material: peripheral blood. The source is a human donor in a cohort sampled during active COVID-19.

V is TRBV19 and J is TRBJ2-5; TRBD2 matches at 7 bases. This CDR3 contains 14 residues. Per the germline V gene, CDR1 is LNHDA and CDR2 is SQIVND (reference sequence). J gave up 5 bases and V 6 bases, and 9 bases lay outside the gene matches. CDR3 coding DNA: TGTGCCAGTAGCGATTCGGGACTACCCGAGACCCAGTACTTC. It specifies CASSDSGLPETQYF.

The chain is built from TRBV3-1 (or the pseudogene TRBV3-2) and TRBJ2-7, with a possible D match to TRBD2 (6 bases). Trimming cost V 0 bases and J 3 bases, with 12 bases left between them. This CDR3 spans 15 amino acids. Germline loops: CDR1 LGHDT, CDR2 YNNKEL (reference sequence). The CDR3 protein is CASSQDYPGDYEQYF. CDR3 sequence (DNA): TGTGCCAGCAGCCAAGATTACCCGGGAGACTACGAGCAGTACTTC.

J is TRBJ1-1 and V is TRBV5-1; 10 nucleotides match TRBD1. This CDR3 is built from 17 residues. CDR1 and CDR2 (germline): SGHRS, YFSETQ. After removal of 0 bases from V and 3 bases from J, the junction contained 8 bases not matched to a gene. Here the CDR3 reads CASSLGQGANSYTEAFF. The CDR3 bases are TGCGCCAGCAGCTTGGGACAGGGGGCGAACTCTTACACTGAAGCTTTCTTT.

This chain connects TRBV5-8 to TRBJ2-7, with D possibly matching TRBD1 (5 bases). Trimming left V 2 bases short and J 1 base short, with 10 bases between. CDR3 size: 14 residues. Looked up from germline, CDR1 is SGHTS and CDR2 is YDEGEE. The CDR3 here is CASSFLRTSYEQYF. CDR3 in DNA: TGTGCCAGCAGCTTCCTACGGACATCCTACGAGCAGTACTTC.

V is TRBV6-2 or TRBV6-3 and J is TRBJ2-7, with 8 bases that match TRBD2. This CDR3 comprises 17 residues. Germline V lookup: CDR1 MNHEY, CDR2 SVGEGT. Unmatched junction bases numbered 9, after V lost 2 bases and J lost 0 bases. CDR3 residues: CASSYSPSGSSSYEQYF. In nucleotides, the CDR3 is TGTGCCAGCAGTTACAGCCCTAGCGGGTCTAGCTCCTACGAGCAGTACTTC.